The 29 T cell receptor beta chains in this list originate from one sample, sequenced in a study of CD8+CD57+ T cells in acquired aplastic anemia. Patients who underwent sequencing had shown CD8+CD57+ cell expansion by flow cytometry. It was genomic DNA that served as the template for profiling TCR beta VDJ and CDR3. TCRdb fed the reads into MiXCR, producing one record per CDR3 protein. Of some 140,000 distinct CDR3 sequences in the sample, about 54% were seen once. Sequences were obtained from sorted CD4+, CD8+, or CD8+CD57+ T cells (not recorded which) from PBMCs. Receptor source: a human donor with aplastic anemia.

The sample holds many counts of this clonotype. The chain recombines TRBV5-5 with TRBJ2-5; D is perhaps TRBD1 or TRBD2 (5 bases each). With 7 bases removed from V and 3 bases from J, the gap between germline ends came to 16 bases. The CDR3 is 14 residues long. The germline gives CDR1 SGHKS, CDR2 YYEKEE (reference sequence). The CDR3 DNA sequence: TGTGCCAGCTTTCCCGGGGCGAAAAAAGAGACCCAGTACTTC. Translation gives CASFPGAKKETQYF.

The chain joins TRBV20-1 to TRBJ2-3, with D uncertain. There are 12 residues in the CDR3. The germline V gene has CDR1 DFQATT and CDR2 SNEGSKA (reference sequence). Between the trimmed V and J ends, which lost 0 bases and 8 bases, there was a span of 9 bases. The CDR3 bases are TGCAGTGCTAGAGATCCGGGCGGTACGCAGTATTTT. It translates to CSARDPGGTQYF.

This clonotype was found once. Likely a read error: the CDR3 ends without its conserved phenylalanine or tryptophan. The V gene is TRBV20-1, the J gene TRBJ2-7; D not resolved. CDR1 is DFQATT, CDR2 SNEGSKA, per germline (reference sequence). CDR3 length equals 13 residues. Deletions cut 3 bases from V and 3 bases from J, with 12 bases between. CDR3: CSARPLRGYEQYS. In nucleotides, the CDR3 is TGCAGTGCTAGGCCCCTTAGAGGCTACGAGCAGTACTCC.

A note on this clonotype: This clone may be a read error of a much larger clone one base away. The chain uses TRBV6-1 and TRBJ1-2, with 7 bases lining up with TRBD1. The CDR3 consists of 14 residues. Germline V gene sequence: CDR1 MNHNS, CDR2 SASEGT. CDR3 in DNA: TGTGCCTGCAGGCTACAGGGGAATTGGTATGGCTACACCTTC. Its translation: CACRLQGNWYGYTF.

Written as DNA, the CDR3 is TGCAGCGTTGAAGATCATAGTACGGTACCTTACAATGAGCAGTTCTTC. This codes for CSVEDHSTVPYNEQFF. V gene TRBV29-1 combines with J gene TRBJ2-1; D is undetermined. The CDR3 length is 16 residues. V lost 0 bases to trimming and J lost 4 bases, with 16 bases between them. The V gene's germline CDR1 is SQVTM and CDR2 ANQGSEA.

Here the CDR3 reads CASSYPGAGIEQFF. CDR3 sequence (DNA): TGTGCCAGCAGCTACCCCGGGGCAGGGATTGAGCAGTTCTTC. The chain combines TRBV11-1 with TRBJ2-1; TRBD1 or TRBD2 may be the D gene (5 bases each). Trimming shortened V by 4 bases and J by 9 bases, and 16 bases separated the two germline ends. The CDR3 extends over 14 amino acids. Germline V gene data show CDR1 as SGHAT and CDR2 as FQDESV (reference sequence).

This clonotype was seen many times. The rearrangement joins TRBV4-3 to TRBJ1-2; possible D gene TRBD1, 6 bases. Germline V gene sequence: CDR1 LGHNA, CDR2 YSLEER. Trimming stripped 0 bases from V and 0 bases from J, with 11 bases between. This CDR3 contains 16 residues. Here the CDR3 reads CASSQDLGAANYGYTF. The CDR3, as DNA: TGCGCCAGCAGCCAAGATTTGGGGGCGGCTAACTATGGCTACACCTTC.

The chain combines TRBV2 with TRBJ1-4; D unclear. This CDR3 has 13 amino acids. V lost 4 bases and J 7 bases, leaving 10 bases between the germline ends. CDR1 and CDR2 from the germline V gene are SNHLY and FYNNEI. The CDR3 here is CASSVGSVEKLFF. The CDR3 nucleotides are TGTGCCAGCAGTGTTGGCTCTGTTGAAAAACTGTTTTTT.

This clonotype has a count of ten or more. V usage is TRBV7-8 and J usage is TRBJ1-5; 8 bases are shared with TRBD1. CDR3 length equals 14 residues. Germline trimming cut 6 bases from V and 7 bases from J; bases unmatched to any gene: 8. Germline values: CDR1 SGHVS, CDR2 FQNEAQ. The CDR3 sequence is CASSQGAGRQPQHF. The CDR3 DNA reads TGTGCCAGCAGTCAGGGGGCAGGGCGGCAGCCCCAGCATTTT.

V is TRBV12-3 or TRBV12-4 and J is TRBJ2-7, with D unresolved. V lost 6 bases, J lost 2 bases, and 14 bases lay in between. The CDR3 runs 14 residues. The CDR3 DNA reads TGTGCCAGCAGCCCCCCGGGCCCTACCTACGAGCAGTACTTC. Translation: CASSPPGPTYEQYF.

This clonotype has ten or more counts. The rearrangement joins TRBV7-8 to TRBJ2-7; tentative D call: TRBD1 (6 bases). Trimming removed 0 bases from V and 1 base from J, with 7 bases in between. The CDR3 has 14 amino acids. CDR1 and CDR2 (germline): SGHVS, FQNEAQ. CDR3 DNA: TGTGCCAGCAGCTTAGCCACAGGGTCCTACGAGCAGTACTTC. Translation: CASSLATGSYEQYF.

This clonotype has just a few counts. The chain recombines TRBV27 with TRBJ1-2; 7 bases match TRBD1. Germline assignment: CDR1 MNHEY and CDR2 SMNVEV (reference sequence). This CDR3 has 16 residues. Trimming removed 4 bases from V and 7 bases from J; junction bases left unmatched: 15. CDR3 coding DNA: TGTGCCAGCAGTTCAGGGGGGCCGGGAGCCCCGTTTGGCTACACCTTC. It specifies CASSSGGPGAPFGYTF.

Points on this clonotype: Given a much more abundant clone one base away, this may be a read error. The chain is built from TRBV6-1 and TRBJ2-2; D is ambiguous. The CDR3 is made up of 16 amino acids. From germline, CDR1 is MNHNS and CDR2 SASEGT. V was shortened by 4 bases and J by 1 base, with 13 bases between the two germline ends. CDR3 loop: CASSGAHNLNTGELFF. The DNA of the CDR3 is TGTGCCAGCAGTGGAGCGCACAATTTGAACACCGGGGAGCTGTTTTTT.

This clonotype was seen more than once but under ten times. The chain carries TRBV7-2 and TRBJ2-7; no reliable D call. The V gene's germline CDR1 is SGHTA and CDR2 FQGNSA. The V end was cut by 5 bases, the J end by 4 bases, with 12 bases between. The CDR3 spans 13 residues. The CDR3 reads CASSPGRVYEQYF. In nucleotides, the CDR3 is TGTGCCAGCAGCCCCGGAAGGGTTTACGAGCAGTACTTC.

This clonotype has more than one count but fewer than ten. The chain recombines TRBV20-1 with TRBJ1-5, with D hard to call. The CDR3 runs 12 residues. Trimming cost V 4 bases and J 5 bases, with 9 bases left between them. Germline CDR1 is DFQATT and CDR2 is SNEGSKA (reference sequence). The CDR3 nucleotides are TGCAGTGCTACCCGTGGGGATCAGCCCCAGCATTTT. It yields the protein CSATRGDQPQHF.

In the case of this clonotype: Possible read error: a much larger clone is one base away. The V gene is TRBV7-8, the J gene TRBJ2-4; a weak D match, TRBD1 (6 bases). The germline V gene encodes CDR1 SGHVS and CDR2 FQNEAQ. Trimming took off 5 bases at V and 6 bases at J, with 17 bases between the two ends. CDR3 size: 15 residues. The CDR3 DNA follows: TGTGCCAGCAGCCGAACCGGGACACCTACAAACATTCAGTACTTC. Translated, it gives CASSRTGTPTNIQYF.

In its sample, this clonotype was seen many times. The chain uses TRBV25-1 and TRBJ1-2; TRBD1 aligns across 11 bases. CDR1 is MGHDK, CDR2 SYGVNS, per germline. This CDR3 spans 15 amino acids. Unmatched junction bases numbered 3, after V lost 0 bases and J lost 6 bases. The DNA for the CDR3 is TGTGCCAGCAGTGAATACCGGACAGGGGGCAATGGCTACACCTTC. This encodes CASSEYRTGGNGYTF.

The J gene is TRBJ2-2, the V gene TRBV20-1; D ambiguous. CDR1 DFQATT and CDR2 SNEGSKA come from the germline V gene (reference sequence). This CDR3 is built from 9 residues. Trimming pared 6 bases from V and 7 bases from J, leaving 3 bases between. The CDR3 coding sequence is TGCAGTGCCGTCGGGGAGCTGTTTTTT. It encodes CSAVGELFF.

This clonotype turned up a few times. A much larger clonotype is one base distant, so this may be a read error. The J gene is TRBJ2-7, the V gene TRBV4-1; 9 bases agree with TRBD1. Per the germline V gene, CDR1 is MGHRA and CDR2 is YSYEKL. The CDR3 length is 17 residues. The CDR3 DNA reads as TGCACCAGCAGCCAAGATTTCGGACAGGGGATTCTCTACGAGCAGTACTTC. This sequence encodes CTSSQDFGQGILYEQYF.

This clonotype was seen once. The chain links TRBV29-1 to TRBJ1-2; 7 bases match TRBD1. The CDR3 spans 14 residues. CDR1 and CDR2 (germline): SQVTM, ANQGSEA. Trimming took 8 bases from V and 2 from J; bases not matched to a gene: 11. The CDR3 here is CSSEGVDRNYGYTF. The CDR3, as DNA: TGCAGCAGTGAAGGGGTGGACAGGAACTATGGCTACACCTTC. The whole variable domain, filled in from reference TRBV29-1 and TRBJ1-2, reads SAVISQKPSRDICQRGTSLTIQCQVDSQVTMMFWYRQQPGQSLTLIATANQGSEATYESGFVIDKFPISRPNLTFSTLTVSNMSPEDSSIYLCSSEGVDRNYGYTFGSGTRLTVV.

Regarding this clonotype: Germline and junction disagree at one end, which may indicate a read error. CDR3 in DNA: TGCAGTGCTACCGGGAGGACAACCTCTGGGGCCAACGTCCTGACCTTC. Amino acid sequence: CSATGRTTSGANVLTF. The V gene is TRBV20-1, the J gene TRBJ2-6; 7 nucleotides align to TRBD2. The CDR3 covers 16 residues. Germline V gene sequence: CDR1 DFQATT, CDR2 SNEGSKA (reference sequence).

This chain joins TRBV10-3 and TRBJ2-7, with D uncertain. The germline V gene encodes CDR1 ENHRY and CDR2 SYGVKD. The CDR3 is 14 amino acids. Deletions cut 3 bases from V and 4 bases from J, with 13 bases between. CDR3 sequence: CAISDRYLGYEQYF. DNA for the CDR3: TGTGCCATCAGTGACCGATACCTGGGGTACGAGCAGTACTTC.

V usage is TRBV10-3 and J usage is TRBJ2-1; the match to TRBD2 covers 11 bases. After removal of 7 bases from V and 9 bases from J, the junction contained 8 bases not matched to a gene. CDR3 length equals 14 residues. Germline V gives CDR1 ENHRY, CDR2 SYGVKD. The chain's CDR3 is CAIMLSGGAGEQFF. CDR3 nucleotides: TGTGCCATCATGCTTAGCGGGGGGGCAGGTGAGCAGTTCTTC.

The chain carries TRBV10-3 and TRBJ2-1; D possibly matches TRBD1 or TRBD2 (5 bases each). The CDR3 loop spans 15 amino acids. V lost 2 bases, J lost 7 bases, and 15 bases lay in between. The V gene's germline CDR1 is ENHRY and CDR2 SYGVKD. The CDR3 DNA reads as TGTGCCATCAGTGAGACCGGGACCGCAGGGAATGAGCAGTTCTTC. Its translation is CAISETGTAGNEQFF.

This clonotype came up a few times. The chain carries TRBV2 and TRBJ2-2; weak D call: TRBD1 (5 bases). The CDR3 covers 14 residues. V dropped 6 bases and J dropped 6 bases, with 14 bases sitting between them. From germline, CDR1 is SNHLY and CDR2 FYNNEI. CDR3 protein: CASRIVRQSGELFF. CDR3 sequence (DNA): TGTGCCAGCAGGATAGTCAGACAGTCCGGGGAGCTGTTTTTT.

This clonotype was counted ten times or more. The chain couples TRBV25-1 to TRBJ2-1, with 11 bases that match TRBD2. The CDR3 runs 16 residues. The germline V gene encodes CDR1 MGHDK and CDR2 SYGVNS. Trimming took 3 bases from V and 4 from J; bases not matched to a gene: 5. The CDR3 nucleotides are TGTGCCAGCAGTGAGTCGACTAGCGGGACATACAATGAGCAGTTCTTC. Its translation: CASSESTSGTYNEQFF.

The rearrangement uses TRBV15 and TRBJ1-6, with D hard to call. V gave up 0 bases and J gave up 10 bases, with 16 bases separating them. The CDR3 consists of 16 residues. Germline lookup yields CDR1 LNHNV and CDR2 YYDKDF (reference sequence). Here the CDR3 reads CATSRDPIRLGSPLHF. In DNA, the CDR3 is TGTGCCACCAGCAGAGACCCAATTCGACTTGGCTCACCCCTCCACTTT.

This rearrangement joins TRBV10-2 to TRBJ2-7, with 8 bases aligning to TRBD1. This CDR3 is 13 amino acids long. V gave up 3 bases and J gave up 3 bases; unmatched junction bases: 1. CDR1 is WSHSY, CDR2 SAAADI, per germline. This CDR3 is CASSDTGGYEQYF. CDR3 nucleotide sequence: TGCGCCAGCAGTGATACAGGGGGCTACGAGCAGTACTTC.

The rearrangement uses TRBV20-1 and TRBJ1-4, with 9 bases matching TRBD1. From germline, CDR1 is DFQATT and CDR2 SNEGSKA (reference sequence). V lost 6 bases, J lost 6 bases, and 5 bases stayed unmatched. The CDR3 is 13 amino acids. The CDR3: CSAQTGGDEKLFF. Here the CDR3 DNA reads TGCAGTGCCCAGACAGGGGGAGATGAAAAACTGTTTTTT.